One sample yielded the 12 T cell receptor beta chains listed below, sequenced in a study of T cell changes during pregnancy in multiple sclerosis. Using immunoSEQ multiplex PCR, the repertoire was profiled, and TCRdb retains in-frame clones only, with some absent. The data show roughly 75,000 clones, 85% to 95% seen once. The source was peripheral blood, collected in the third trimester of pregnancy. The source is a female donor in good health, enrolled as a control in a pregnancy study.

The V call is TRBV30, the J call TRBJ2-1; the D gene is possibly TRBD2 (5 bases). Germline loops: CDR1 GTSNPN, CDR2 SVGIG (reference sequence). The V end lost 1 base, the J end lost 12 bases, and 25 bases lay between the germline ends. This CDR3 region has 16 residues. The CDR3 region is CAWSAITTGTRVGQFF. The CDR3 DNA follows: TGTGCCTGGAGTGCAATAACAACGGGAACCCGGGTAGGGCAGTTCTTC. The full variable domain, in which reference TRBV30 and TRBJ2-1 provide the parts outside the CDR3, is SQTIHQWPATLVQPVGSPLSLECTVEGTSNPNLYWYRQAAGRGLQLLFYSVGIGQISSEVPQNLSASRPQDRQFILSSKKLLLSDSGFYLCAWSAITTGTRVGQFFGPGTRLTVL.

Written as DNA, the CDR3 is TGTGCCTGGAGTCGGGGGGTGTCAGAGGCAACTAATGAAAAACTGTTTTTT. It translates to CAWSRGVSEATNEKLFF. The chain couples TRBV30 to TRBJ1-4; D is perhaps TRBD1 (5 bases). This CDR3 is 17 amino acids long. The germline V gene encodes CDR1 GTSNPN and CDR2 SVGIG (reference sequence). The V end lost 2 bases, the J end lost 0 bases, and 16 bases lay between the germline ends.

This clone was found once. The rearrangement uses TRBV7-9 and TRBJ2-7; tentatively, D is TRBD1 (5 bases). Germline values: CDR1 SEHNR, CDR2 FQNEAQ (reference sequence). Trimming cost V 2 bases and J 3 bases, with 8 bases left between them. The CDR3 totals 13 residues. The DNA of the CDR3 is TGTGCCAGCAGCTTACATCAGGGCTACGAGCAGTACTTC. It codes for CASSLHQGYEQYF.

This clone was seen just once. The chain employs TRBV27 and TRBJ1-5; D ambiguous. V lost 5 bases and J 7 bases, leaving 12 bases between the germline ends. Germline V lookup: CDR1 MNHEY, CDR2 SMNVEV (reference sequence). The CDR3 totals 13 residues. DNA for the CDR3: TGTGCCAGCAGTGTGGAGGTGCGGCAGCCCCAGCATTTT. Translated: CASSVEVRQPQHF.

The V gene is TRBV30, the J gene TRBJ1-1; unclear D gene. The V gene lost 3 bases and the J gene lost 1 base, with 9 bases spanning the gap. Germline V gives CDR1 GTSNPN, CDR2 SVGIG (reference sequence). This CDR3 is 13 amino acids long. The CDR3 sequence: CAWSTHSNTEAFF. CDR3 nucleotides: TGTGCCTGGAGCACTCACTCGAACACTGAAGCTTTCTTT.

This clone was picked up one time. The CDR3 DNA is TGTGCCAGCAGCAAAGCCCTTAGCGGGAAGATCGAGCAGTACTTC. This encodes CASSKALSGKIEQYF. The chain employs TRBV11-1 and TRBJ2-7; 8 nucleotides align to TRBD2. The germline V gene encodes CDR1 SGHAT and CDR2 FQDESV (reference sequence). The CDR3 totals 15 residues. The trim removed 5 bases at V and 6 bases at J, leaving 12 bases unmatched. The complete variable domain, with remaining parts taken from reference TRBV11-1 and TRBJ2-7, reads EAEVAQSPRYKITEKSQAVAFWCDPISGHATLYWYRQILGQGPELLVQFQDESVVDDSQLPKDRFSAERLKGVDSTLKIQPAELGDSAMYLCASSKALSGKIEQYFGPGTRLTVT.

This clone has more than one count but fewer than ten. The rearrangement uses TRBV5-1 and TRBJ1-1; the D is unclear. The CDR3 contains 14 residues. The germline V gene encodes CDR1 SGHRS and CDR2 YFSETQ. V was shortened by 4 bases and J by 1 base, with 11 bases between the two germline ends. CDR3 amino acids: CASSIPGGNTEAFF. The CDR3 DNA reads as TGCGCCAGCAGCATCCCGGGAGGGAACACTGAAGCTTTCTTT.

The rearrangement links TRBV7-2 to TRBJ1-6; TRBD1 matches at 8 bases. V lost 5 bases and J lost 7; bases outside the gene matches: 7. The germline V gene has CDR1 SGHTA and CDR2 FQGNSA. The CDR3 sequence is 15 residues long. This chain's CDR3 is CASSIDRGDNSPLHF. The CDR3 DNA reads TGTGCCAGCAGCATTGACAGGGGAGACAATTCACCCCTCCACTTT.

This clone was detected only once. CDR3 residues: CASSLTGGGYNEQFF. The CDR3 DNA reads TGTGCCAGCAGCTTGACGGGAGGGGGATACAATGAGCAGTTCTTC. The chain employs TRBV5-4 and TRBJ2-1; 8 nucleotides line up with TRBD2. The germline CDR1 and CDR2 sequences are SGHNT and YYREEE (reference sequence). The CDR3 consists of 15 residues. V shed 1 base, J shed 4 bases, and the junction held 4 bases outside the gene matches.

The chain links TRBV7-2 to TRBJ2-3, with a possible D match to TRBD1 (6 bases). Germline lookup yields CDR1 SGHTA and CDR2 FQGNSA. V was trimmed by 1 base and J by 0 bases, leaving 14 bases between them. This CDR3 spans 17 amino acids. The chain's CDR3 is CASSLGGGQHSTDTQYF. The CDR3 DNA reads TGTGCCAGCAGCTTAGGTGGAGGACAGCATAGCACAGATACGCAGTATTTT.

The chain uses TRBV6-1 and TRBJ1-3; perhaps TRBD1 as D (6 bases). Germline V gives CDR1 MNHNS, CDR2 SASEGT. The CDR3 length is 15 residues. The V gene lost 5 bases and the J gene lost 0 bases, with 11 bases spanning the gap. The DNA of the CDR3 is TGTGCCAGCAGTCGGGACACGAGCTCTGGAAACACCATATATTTT. It yields the protein CASSRDTSSGNTIYF.

This clone was counted only a few times. The chain has TRBV6-5 and TRBJ2-7, with D perhaps TRBD2 (6 bases). The germline gives CDR1 MNHEY, CDR2 SVGAGI. The CDR3 has 14 amino acids. V lost 2 bases and J 2 bases, leaving 10 bases between the germline ends. In DNA, the CDR3 is TGTGCCAGCAGTTACGGGCGGGGAACCTACGAGCAGTACTTC. It specifies CASSYGRGTYEQYF.